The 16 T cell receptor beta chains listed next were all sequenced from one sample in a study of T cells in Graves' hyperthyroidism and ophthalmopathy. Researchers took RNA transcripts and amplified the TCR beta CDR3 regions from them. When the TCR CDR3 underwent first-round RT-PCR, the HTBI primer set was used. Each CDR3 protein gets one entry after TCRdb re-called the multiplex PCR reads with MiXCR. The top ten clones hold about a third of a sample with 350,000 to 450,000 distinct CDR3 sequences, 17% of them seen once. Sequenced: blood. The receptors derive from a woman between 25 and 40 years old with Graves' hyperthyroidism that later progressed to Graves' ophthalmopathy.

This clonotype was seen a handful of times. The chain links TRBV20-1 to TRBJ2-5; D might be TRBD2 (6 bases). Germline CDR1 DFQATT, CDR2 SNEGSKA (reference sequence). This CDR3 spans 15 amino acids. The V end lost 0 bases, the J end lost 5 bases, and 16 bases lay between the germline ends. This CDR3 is CSARDSSGVGETQYF. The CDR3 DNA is TGCAGTGCTAGAGATTCATCGGGGGTAGGGGAGACCCAGTACTTC.

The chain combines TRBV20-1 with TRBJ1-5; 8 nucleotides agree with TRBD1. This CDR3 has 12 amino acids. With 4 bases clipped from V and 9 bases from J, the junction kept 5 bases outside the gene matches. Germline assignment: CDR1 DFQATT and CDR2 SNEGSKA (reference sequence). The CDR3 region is CSAKDRGRPQHF. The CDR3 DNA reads TGCAGTGCTAAAGACAGGGGTCGGCCCCAGCATTTT.

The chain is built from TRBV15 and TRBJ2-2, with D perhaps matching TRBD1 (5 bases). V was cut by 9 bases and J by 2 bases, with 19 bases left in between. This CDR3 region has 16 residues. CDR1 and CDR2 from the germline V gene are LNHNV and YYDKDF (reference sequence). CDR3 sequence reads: CATGATNRRNTGELFF. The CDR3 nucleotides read TGTGCCACAGGGGCTACCAACAGAAGAAACACCGGGGAGCTGTTTTTT.

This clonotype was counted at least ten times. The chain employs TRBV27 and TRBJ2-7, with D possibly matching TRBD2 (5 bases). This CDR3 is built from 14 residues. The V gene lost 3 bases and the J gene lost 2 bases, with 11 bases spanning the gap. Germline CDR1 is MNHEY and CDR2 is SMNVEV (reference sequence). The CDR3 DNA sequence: TGTGCCAGCAGTTTGAGTAGTAGCGCCTACGAGCAGTACTTC. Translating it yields CASSLSSSAYEQYF.

The CDR3 protein is CASSPGLADDLVGYEQFF. CDR3 sequence (DNA): TGTGCCAGCAGTCCCGGACTAGCGGATGACCTTGTAGGGTATGAGCAGTTCTTC. This chain joins TRBV7-2 and TRBJ2-1, with TRBD2 matching 10 bases. This CDR3 has 18 residues. Germline assignment: CDR1 SGHTA and CDR2 FQGNSA. J was trimmed by 8 bases and V by 6 bases; bases with no gene match: 19. Full variable domain (missing parts from reference TRBV7-2 and TRBJ2-1): GAGVSQSPSNKVTEKGKDVELRCDPISGHTALYWYRQSLGQGLEFLIYFQGNSAPDKSGLPSDRFSAERTGGSVSTLTIQRTQQEDSAVYLCASSPGLADDLVGYEQFFGPGTRLTVL.

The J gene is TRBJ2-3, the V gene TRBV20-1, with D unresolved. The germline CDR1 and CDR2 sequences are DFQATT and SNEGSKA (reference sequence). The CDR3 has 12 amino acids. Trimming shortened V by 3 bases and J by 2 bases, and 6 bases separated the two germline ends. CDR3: CSARTYTDTQYF. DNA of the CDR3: TGCAGTGCTAGGACGTACACAGATACGCAGTATTTT.

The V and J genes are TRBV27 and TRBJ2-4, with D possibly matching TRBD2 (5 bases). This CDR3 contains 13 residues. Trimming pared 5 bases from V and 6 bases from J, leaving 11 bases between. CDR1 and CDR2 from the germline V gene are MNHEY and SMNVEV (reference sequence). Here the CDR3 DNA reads TGTGCCAGCAGTACGAGACTACCAAACATTCAGTACTTC. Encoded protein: CASSTRLPNIQYF.

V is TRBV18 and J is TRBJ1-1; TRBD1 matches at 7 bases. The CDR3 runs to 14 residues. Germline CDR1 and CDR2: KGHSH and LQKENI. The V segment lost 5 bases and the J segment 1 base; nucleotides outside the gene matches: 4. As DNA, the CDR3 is TGTGCCAGCTCAAACAGGGGTGGGAACACTGAAGCTTTCTTT. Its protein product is CASSNRGGNTEAFF.

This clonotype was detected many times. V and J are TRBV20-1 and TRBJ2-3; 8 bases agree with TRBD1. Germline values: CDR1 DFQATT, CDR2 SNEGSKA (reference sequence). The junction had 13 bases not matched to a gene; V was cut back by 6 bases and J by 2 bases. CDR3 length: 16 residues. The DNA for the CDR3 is TGCAGTGCGATCGACAGGGGTTTCCATGACACAGATACGCAGTATTTT. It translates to CSAIDRGFHDTDTQYF.

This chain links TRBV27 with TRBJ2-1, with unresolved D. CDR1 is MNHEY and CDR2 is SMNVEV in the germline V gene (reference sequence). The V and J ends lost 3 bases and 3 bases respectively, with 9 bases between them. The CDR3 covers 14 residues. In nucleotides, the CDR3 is TGTGCCAGCAGTTTGAGTAACAACTACAATGAGCAGTTCTTC. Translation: CASSLSNNYNEQFF.

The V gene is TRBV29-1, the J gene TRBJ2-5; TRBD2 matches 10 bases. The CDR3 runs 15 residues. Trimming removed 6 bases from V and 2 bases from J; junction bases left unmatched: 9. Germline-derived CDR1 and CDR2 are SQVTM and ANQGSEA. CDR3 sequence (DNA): TGCAGCGTAAGAGCTAGCGGGGGCCAGCAAGAGACCCAGTACTTC. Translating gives CSVRASGGQQETQYF.

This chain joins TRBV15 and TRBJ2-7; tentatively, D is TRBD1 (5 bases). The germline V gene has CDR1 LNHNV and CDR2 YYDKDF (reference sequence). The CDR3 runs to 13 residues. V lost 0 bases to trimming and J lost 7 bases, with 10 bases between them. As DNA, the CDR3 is TGTGCCACCAGCAGAGATGGCCCAGGGGAGCAGTACTTC. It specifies CATSRDGPGEQYF.

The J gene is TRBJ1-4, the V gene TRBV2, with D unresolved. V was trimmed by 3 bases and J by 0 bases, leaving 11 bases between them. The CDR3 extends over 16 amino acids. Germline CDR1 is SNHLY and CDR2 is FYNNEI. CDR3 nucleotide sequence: TGTGCCAGCAGTGACAGAAGCCCTGCAACTAATGAAAAACTGTTTTTT. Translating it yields CASSDRSPATNEKLFF.

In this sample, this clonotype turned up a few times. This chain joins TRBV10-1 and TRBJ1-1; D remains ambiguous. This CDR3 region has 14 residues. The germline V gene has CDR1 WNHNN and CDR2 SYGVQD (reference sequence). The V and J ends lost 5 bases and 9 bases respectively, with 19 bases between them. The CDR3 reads CASSSSKEESKAFF. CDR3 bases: TGCGCCAGCAGTTCATCTAAGGAGGAGTCGAAAGCTTTCTTT.

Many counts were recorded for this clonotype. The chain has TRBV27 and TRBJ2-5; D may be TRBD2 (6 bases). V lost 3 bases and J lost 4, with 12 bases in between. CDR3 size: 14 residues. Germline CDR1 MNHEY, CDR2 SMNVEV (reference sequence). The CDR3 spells CASSFLGGGETQYF. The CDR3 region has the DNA TGTGCCAGCAGTTTTTTGGGGGGTGGAGAGACCCAGTACTTC.

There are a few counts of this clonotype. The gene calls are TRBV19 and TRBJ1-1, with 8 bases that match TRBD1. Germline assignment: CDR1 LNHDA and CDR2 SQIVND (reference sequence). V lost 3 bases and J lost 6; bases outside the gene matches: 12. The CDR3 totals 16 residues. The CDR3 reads CASSILPGQGDAEAFF. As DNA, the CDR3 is TGTGCCAGTAGTATCTTACCAGGACAGGGAGACGCTGAAGCTTTCTTT. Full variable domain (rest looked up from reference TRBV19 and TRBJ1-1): DGGITQSPKYLFRKEGQNVTLSCEQNLNHDAMYWYRQDPGQGLRLIYYSQIVNDFQKGDIAEGYSVSREKKESFPLTVTSAQKNPTAFYLCASSILPGQGDAEAFFGQGTRLTVV.